Listed here are 2 T cell receptor beta chains from one sample, sequenced in a study of long-term antiretroviral therapy in people with HIV. Sequencing used immunoSEQ v3.0 at survey level. Only in-frame clones appear in the TCRdb table, and some are missing; sequencing was by immunoSEQ multiplex PCR. The table shows roughly 34,000 clones, with about 94% occurring only once. This sample comprised unsorted PBMCs, obtained around 5 years after starting antiretroviral therapy. The receptors come from a woman aged 45-60 years with HIV.

This clone showed up just once. The chain has TRBV7-3 and TRBJ2-2; 7 nucleotides line up with TRBD2. This CDR3 region has 15 residues. Trimming at V came to 5 bases and at J to 1 base, leaving 4 bases not matched to a gene. In germline, CDR1 is SGHTA, CDR2 FQGTGA. This chain's CDR3 is CASSPAGLNTGELFF. The CDR3 nucleotides are TGTGCCAGCAGCCCAGCGGGGTTGAACACCGGGGAGCTGTTTTTT. Looking up the rest from reference TRBV7-3 and TRBJ2-2 gives the full variable domain: GAGVSQTPSNKVTEKGKYVELRCDPISGHTALYWYRQSLGQGPEFLIYFQGTGAADDSGLPNDRFFAVRPEGSVSTLKIQRTERGDSAVYLCASSPAGLNTGELFFGEGSRLTVL.

The chain links TRBV2 to TRBJ2-7; D might be TRBD1 (6 bases). Germline CDR1 reads SNHLY; CDR2 reads FYNNEI. V was clipped by 4 bases and J by 5 bases, with 15 bases between them. The CDR3 loop spans 14 amino acids. CDR3 nucleotides: TGTGCCAGCAGTGGCCACCCACAGGGAAACGAGCAGTACTTC. This gives the protein CASSGHPQGNEQYF.